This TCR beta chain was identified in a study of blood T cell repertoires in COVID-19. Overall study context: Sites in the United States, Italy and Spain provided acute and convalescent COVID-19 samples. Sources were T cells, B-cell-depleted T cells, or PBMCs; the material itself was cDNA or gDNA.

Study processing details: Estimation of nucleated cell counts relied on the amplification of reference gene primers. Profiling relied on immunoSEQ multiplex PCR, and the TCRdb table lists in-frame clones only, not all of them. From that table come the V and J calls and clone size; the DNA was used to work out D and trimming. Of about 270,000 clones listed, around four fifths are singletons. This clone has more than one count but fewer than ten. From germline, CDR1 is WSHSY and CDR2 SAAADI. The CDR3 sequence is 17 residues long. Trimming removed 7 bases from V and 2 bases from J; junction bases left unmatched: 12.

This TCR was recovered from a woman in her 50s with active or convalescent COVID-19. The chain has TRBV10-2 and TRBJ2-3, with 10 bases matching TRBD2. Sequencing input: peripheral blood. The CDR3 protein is CASKVLAGTFTTDTQYF. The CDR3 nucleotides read TGCGCCAGCAAAGTACTAGCGGGGACCTTCACCACAGATACGCAGTATTTT.